One sample yielded the 2 T cell receptor beta chains listed below, sequenced in a study of shared clonotypes between healthy human individuals. The naive CD8 population came from CD45RO-negative cells selected for CCR7, without terminally differentiated effector memory CD45RA+ cells. Repertoires were generated with immunoSEQ multiplex PCR, while TCRdb's copy carries only in-frame clones and drops some. The sample lists around 700,000 clones; about 90% were seen once. Source material: naive CD8+ T cells sorted from blood. The receptors shown here come from a man aged 30 to 39 in good health.

V gene TRBV7-9 combines with J gene TRBJ1-3; D unresolved. This CDR3 has 15 amino acids. V was pared by 5 bases and J by 0 bases, with 11 bases between. Germline V CDR1 and CDR2: SEHNR, FQNEAQ (reference sequence). CDR3 protein: CASSTRTSSGNTIYF. CDR3 nucleotides: TGTGCCAGCAGCACCAGAACGAGCTCTGGAAACACCATATATTTT.

The rearrangement links TRBV28 to TRBJ2-6; D gene unclear. Trimming left V 3 bases short and J 0 bases short, with 6 bases between. The CDR3 consists of 15 residues. The V gene's germline CDR1 is MDHEN and CDR2 SYDVKM. DNA of the CDR3: TGTGCCAGCAGTTTGAAACCCTCTGGGGCCAACGTCCTGACTTTC. Its protein is CASSLKPSGANVLTF.